The T cell receptor (beta chain) under discussion was sequenced for a study of CD8+CD57+ T cells in acquired aplastic anemia. Concerning this clonotype: As yet, its antigen is unknown. Sequence at one end of the junction differs from germline and may be a read error.

Whole-study results and caveats: Shared by patients and controls, some 29 CD8+ CDR3s were abundant in patients.

The use of genomic DNA as template underpinned the TCR beta VDJ and CDR3 profiling. Using its own MiXCR run on the reads, TCRdb lists one record per CDR3 protein. The sample yields 200,000 to 300,000 distinct CDR3 sequences, approximately 79% seen once. Per the germline V gene, CDR1 is SGDLS and CDR2 is YYNGEE. CDR3 length equals 13 residues. The patients chosen for sequencing had shown expansion of CD8+CD57+ cells (detected by flow cytometry). The receptor was isolated from a human donor with aplastic anemia. The chain links TRBV9 to TRBJ1-2; possibly TRBD1 for D (5 bases). The sequencing input was sorted CD4+, CD8+, or CD8+CD57+ T cells (not recorded which) from PBMCs. CDR3 sequence reads: CASSEEGDPKDGF. In DNA, the CDR3 is TGTGCCAGCAGCGAAGAAGGGGACCCGAAGGATGGCTTC. Supplemented by reference TRBV9 and TRBJ1-2, the full variable domain reads DSGVTQTPKHLITATGQRVTLRCSPRSGDLSVYWYQQSLDQGLQFLIQYYNGEERAKGNILERFSAQQFPDLHSELNLSSLELGDSALYFCASSEEGDPKDGFGSGTRLTVV.